A selection of T cell receptor beta chains follows, all from one sample in a study of cytotoxic CD8 clonotypes in ibrutinib-treated CLL. Only in-frame clones appear in the TCRdb table, and some are missing; sequencing was by immunoSEQ multiplex PCR. This table holds 40,000 to 55,000 clones, 70% to 90% found once. The source was PBMCs, collected after 24 months of ibrutinib treatment. The source is a human donor with chronic lymphocytic leukemia. Each CDR3 is given with its conserved first and last residue. Each record gives: D gene, V gene, J gene, CDR3 protein, CDR3 DNA. D genes are given only for firm matches.

>TRBD2|TRBV28|TRBJ2-7
CASRTGGAYEQYF
TGTGCCAGCAGAACGGGAGGGGCTTACGAGCAGTACTTC
>-|TRBV30|TRBJ2-3
CAWTAPGHHDTQYF
TGTGCCTGGACTGCCCCCGGCCACCACGATACGCAGTATTTT
>-|TRBV18|TRBJ1-5
CASSSLEGQPQHF
TGTGCCAGCTCATCCCTTGAGGGACAGCCCCAGCATTTT
>-|TRBV7-9|TRBJ1-1
CASSSGGWSINTEAFF
TGTGCCAGCAGCAGCGGAGGATGGAGCATTAACACTGAAGCTTTCTTT
>-|TRBV2|TRBJ2-7
CASSGHYEQYF
TGTGCCAGCAGCGGACACTACGAGCAGTACTTC
>TRBD1|TRBV5-1|TRBJ2-1
CASSLGTGGSLSSYNEQFF
TGCGCCAGCAGCTTGGGGACAGGGGGTTCCTTAAGCTCCTACAATGAGCAGTTCTTC
>TRBD2|TRBV7-2|TRBJ2-1
CASSLTSGTNEQFF
TGTGCCAGCAGCCTGACTAGCGGGACCAATGAGCAGTTCTTC
>TRBD1|TRBV6-4|TRBJ2-1
CASSDWDRGRGEQFF
TGTGCCAGCAGTGACTGGGACAGGGGCAGGGGTGAGCAGTTCTTC
>TRBD2|TRBV10-3|TRBJ2-1
CAISDGGGLNNEQFF
TGTGCCATCAGTGATGGGGGGGGACTGAACAATGAGCAGTTCTTC
>TRBD1|TRBV19|TRBJ2-5
CASSPGTAAGEETQYF
TGTGCCAGTAGCCCAGGGACAGCAGCCGGGGAAGAGACCCAGTACTTC
>TRBD1|TRBV25-1|TRBJ1-2
CASSVDRGDYGYTF
TGTGCCAGCAGCGTCGACAGGGGTGACTATGGCTACACCTTC